This TCR beta chain was sequenced in a study of OX40 agonist ivuxolimab in advanced cancers. The CDR3 contains 16 residues. In germline, CDR1 is SGHRS, CDR2 YFSETQ. V was cut by 4 bases and J by 5 bases, with 21 bases left in between. Assay used: immunoSEQ multiplex PCR; TCRdb lists only in-frame clones, some missing. Found here are 60,000 to 75,000 clones, 70% to 90% of them singletons; the top ten hold 4% to 5.5%. The V gene is TRBV5-1, the J gene TRBJ1-1, with a tentative D call TRBD1 (5 bases). Source: CD4+ or CD8+ T cells sorted from blood, taken in a trial of the OX40 agonist ivuxolimab. The source is an adult with an advanced solid tumor such as melanoma, head and neck, liver or kidney cancer. The CDR3 DNA reads TGCGCCAGCAGCACCGACGGAGGGGTGAGTGGGACTGAAGCTTTCTTT. Translating it yields CASSTDGGVSGTEAFF.